One T cell receptor (beta chain) is described in this entry. This record belongs to a study of blood T cell repertoires in COVID-19. Whole-study context: Italy, Spain and the United States were the sources of the convalescent and acute COVID-19 samples.

Source study methods: Nucleated cell number was recorded as an estimate derived from reference gene primer amplification. Produced via immunoSEQ multiplex PCR; TCRdb's table is partial and in-frame only. The V and J calls and clone size are taken from that table; D and trimming were inferred from the DNA. The sample lists some 120,000 clones, about 80% occurring once. The receptor comes from a human donor in a cohort sampled during active COVID-19. Sequenced: peripheral blood.

The CDR3 sequence is CASSLGPGQGETQYF. The CDR3 bases are TGTGCCAGCAGCCTCGGACCGGGACAGGGGGAGACCCAGTACTTC. The rearrangement joins TRBV7-6 to TRBJ2-5; 10 positions agree with TRBD1. The V and J ends lost 5 bases and 5 bases, in that order; junction bases with no gene match: 8. Germline CDR1 SGHVS, CDR2 FNYEAQ. This CDR3 spans 15 amino acids.